Presented here are 22 T cell receptor beta chains from one specimen sequenced in a study of blood T cell repertoires in COVID-19. Profiling relied on immunoSEQ multiplex PCR, and the TCRdb table lists in-frame clones only, not all of them. The data show some 80,000 clones, 65% to 85% seen once. Sequencing was carried out using peripheral blood. These receptors were collected from a man aged 50 to 59 with acute or convalescent COVID-19.

The V call is TRBV19, the J call TRBJ2-2; D is possibly TRBD1 (6 bases). CDR1 LNHDA and CDR2 SQIVND come from the germline V gene (reference sequence). CDR3 length: 14 residues. V gave up 7 bases and J gave up 8 bases, with 17 bases separating them. This chain's CDR3 is CASKRQGLSGELFF. DNA of the CDR3: TGTGCCAGTAAGCGGCAGGGGCTTTCTGGGGAGCTGTTTTTT.

The genes are TRBV7-6 and TRBJ2-7; D possibly corresponds to TRBD2 (6 bases). V was cut by 5 bases and J by 5 bases, with 22 bases left in between. This CDR3 is 16 amino acids long. Germline values: CDR1 SGHVS, CDR2 FNYEAQ. In DNA form, the CDR3 reads TGTGCCAGCAGCCCTTTAGCGGATACTAGAGGGAACGAGCAGTACTTC. Its translation is CASSPLADTRGNEQYF.

This clone has only one observation. The chain joins TRBV19 to TRBJ1-6; 7 bases fit TRBD1. Germline V CDR1 and CDR2: LNHDA, SQIVND (reference sequence). The CDR3 is made up of 15 amino acids. The J segment lost 0 bases and the V segment lost 6 bases, leaving 2 bases of the junction unmatched. CDR3: CASRRDSSYNSPLHF. The CDR3, as DNA: TGTGCCAGTAGACGGGACAGCTCCTATAATTCACCCCTCCACTTT.

The CDR3: CASSVGGQGNYGYTF. The CDR3, as DNA: TGTGCCAGCAGCGTAGGAGGACAGGGAAACTATGGCTACACCTTC. The V and J genes are TRBV9 and TRBJ1-2; 8 nucleotides match TRBD1. The CDR3 is 15 amino acids. Looked up from germline, CDR1 is SGDLS and CDR2 is YYNGEE. The V segment lost 0 bases and the J segment 2 bases; nucleotides outside the gene matches: 3.

The chain carries TRBV6-1 and TRBJ1-2; a possible D gene is TRBD1 (6 bases). The V end lost 2 bases, the J end lost 5 bases, and 9 bases lay between the germline ends. The CDR3 consists of 13 residues. CDR1 and CDR2 (germline): MNHNS, SASEGT. CDR3 nucleotides: TGTGCCAGCAGTGAATACAGGGTGTATGGCTACACCTTC. Protein: CASSEYRVYGYTF.

V gene TRBV6-2 or TRBV6-3 combines with J gene TRBJ2-1; the match to TRBD2 covers 14 bases. V shed 2 bases, J shed 7 bases, and the junction held 10 bases outside the gene matches. The CDR3 is 18 residues long. Germline CDR1 reads MNHEY; CDR2 reads SVGEGT. DNA of the CDR3: TGTGCCAGCAGTTACCTAGAGACTAGCGGGAGGGCCGAGAATGAGCAGTTCTTC. Translated: CASSYLETSGRAENEQFF.

The chain joins TRBV2 to TRBJ2-5, with 8 bases identical to TRBD2. CDR1 SNHLY and CDR2 FYNNEI come from the germline V gene. The CDR3 sequence is 15 residues long. Trimming cost V 8 bases and J 2 bases; bases outside gene matches: 10. This chain's CDR3 is CASGREGPQQETQYF. The CDR3 coding sequence is TGTGCCAGCGGCCGGGAGGGACCTCAACAAGAGACCCAGTACTTC.

The chain employs TRBV20-1 and TRBJ2-2, with TRBD2 identical over 7 bases. The J segment lost 5 bases and the V segment lost 3 bases, leaving 3 bases of the junction unmatched. The CDR3 consists of 13 residues. Germline V gene lookup returns CDR1 DFQATT and CDR2 SNEGSKA (reference sequence). CDR3 sequence (DNA): TGCAGTGCTAGTGGGACTAATACCGGGGAGCTGTTTTTT. Amino acids: CSASGTNTGELFF.

The count of this clone is one. The genes are TRBV9 and TRBJ2-2, with 10 bases aligning to TRBD2. The CDR3 runs 16 residues. Germline V gene sequence: CDR1 SGDLS, CDR2 YYNGEE. V dropped 1 base and J dropped 4; count of bases not matched to a gene: 4. CDR3 bases: TGTGCCAGCAGCGTACTAGCGGGGGCCACCACCGGGGAGCTGTTTTTT. Its protein product is CASSVLAGATTGELFF.

V and J are TRBV11-3 and TRBJ1-6, with D perhaps matching TRBD1 (5 bases). Trimming removed 6 bases from V and 8 bases from J, with 11 bases in between. Germline V gene sequence: CDR1 SGHNT, CDR2 YENEEA. The CDR3 loop spans 13 amino acids. The CDR3 sequence is CASSRLGDSPLHF. The CDR3 coding sequence is TGTGCCAGCAGTCGCTTAGGGGATTCACCCCTCCACTTT. The variable domain in full, with the rest retrieved from reference TRBV11-3 and TRBJ1-6, is EAGVVQSPRYKIIEKKQPVAFWCNPISGHNTLYWYLQNLGQGPELLIRYENEEAVDDSQLPKDRFSAERLKGVDSTLKIQPAELGDSAVYLCASSRLGDSPLHFGNGTRLTVT.

V is TRBV6-5 and J is TRBJ2-7; 8 bases map to TRBD1. With V trimmed by 4 bases and J by 4 bases, 9 bases remained unmatched. Germline assignment: CDR1 MNHEY and CDR2 SVGAGI. The CDR3 loop spans 15 amino acids. CDR3 protein: CASSSEGQAFYEQYF. For the CDR3, the DNA is TGTGCCAGCAGTTCAGAGGGACAGGCTTTTTACGAGCAGTACTTC.

This chain links TRBV5-1 with TRBJ2-5; D perhaps matches TRBD1 (5 bases). CDR3 length: 14 amino acids. V was pared by 0 bases and J by 5 bases, with 11 bases between. Looked up from germline, CDR1 is SGHRS and CDR2 is YFSETQ. CDR3 nucleotide sequence: TGCGCCAGCAGCTTGGAGGGGTTCGGGGAGACCCAGTACTTC. Translation: CASSLEGFGETQYF.

The rearrangement uses TRBV21-1 and TRBJ1-2. TRBV21-1 is annotated as a pseudogene. This CDR3 is built from 15 residues. In DNA form, the CDR3 reads TGTGCCAGCGAGAATAGAGCGAGTTTAAACTATGGCTACACCTTC. Translation: CASENRASLNYGYTF.

The chain uses TRBV3-1 (or the pseudogene TRBV3-2) and TRBJ1-3; no firm D call. Trimming cost V 1 base and J 2 bases, with 9 bases left between them. The CDR3 runs 15 residues. From germline, CDR1 is LGHDT and CDR2 YNNKEL (reference sequence). CDR3 sequence reads: CASSQAGSPGNTIYF. The DNA for the CDR3 is TGTGCCAGCAGCCAAGCTGGGAGTCCTGGAAACACCATATATTTT.

This sequence joins TRBV7-2 and TRBJ1-6; tentatively, D is TRBD1 (5 bases). The CDR3 has 16 residues. Germline V CDR1 and CDR2: SGHTA, FQGNSA. The V and J ends lost 2 bases and 6 bases respectively, with 14 bases between them. CDR3 DNA sequence: TGTGCCAGCAGCTTACCCCAGGGTTCTCGTAATTCACCCCTCCACTTT. It codes for CASSLPQGSRNSPLHF. Using reference TRBV7-2 and TRBJ1-6 for the parts outside the CDR3, the full variable domain is GAGVSQSPSNKVTEKGKDVELRCDPISGHTALYWYRQSLGQGLEFLIYFQGNSAPDKSGLPSDRFSAERTGGSVSTLTIQRTQQEDSAVYLCASSLPQGSRNSPLHFGNGTRLTVT.

This clone was seen only a few times. The genes are TRBV7-9 and TRBJ2-1, with D uncertain. Looked up from germline, CDR1 is SEHNR and CDR2 is FQNEAQ (reference sequence). The CDR3 spans 13 residues. The CDR3 loop reads CVSRAAHYNEQFF. DNA of the CDR3: TGTGTATCTCGTGCCGCACACTACAATGAGCAGTTCTTC.

CDR3 protein: CASSPGTGETDEQFF. CDR3 sequence (DNA): TGTGCCAGCAGCCCCGGGACAGGGGAAACAGATGAGCAGTTCTTC. The V gene is TRBV7-7, the J gene TRBJ2-1; 10 bases agree with TRBD1. V dropped 5 bases and J dropped 8; count of bases not matched to a gene: 9. The CDR3 has 15 amino acids. Germline loops: CDR1 SSHAT, CDR2 FNYEAQ (reference sequence).

The rearrangement links TRBV9 to TRBJ1-2; weak D call: TRBD1 (6 bases). The CDR3 sequence is 15 residues long. CDR1 is SGDLS, CDR2 YYNGEE, per germline. Deletions cut 1 base from V and 3 bases from J, with 13 bases between. In DNA, the CDR3 is TGTGCCAGCAGCGTACCAGGGGCAGGCGACTATGGCTACACCTTC. This codes for CASSVPGAGDYGYTF.

The rearrangement links TRBV11-2 to TRBJ2-7, with D tentatively TRBD2 (7 bases). Germline V CDR1 and CDR2: SGHAT, FQNNGV. V lost 3 bases to trimming and J lost 6 bases, with 15 bases between them. The CDR3 totals 14 residues. The chain's CDR3 is CASSLRTRGAEQYF. The CDR3 DNA sequence: TGTGCCAGCAGCTTGAGGACTAGGGGGGCCGAGCAGTACTTC.

This clone was counted a few times. The chain is built from TRBV5-8 and TRBJ1-2; TRBD1 aligns across 9 bases. Trimming at V came to 7 bases and at J to 3 bases, leaving 7 bases not matched to a gene. Germline V gene sequence: CDR1 SGHTS, CDR2 YDEGEE. CDR3 length equals 14 residues. The CDR3 here is CASRDRVGDYGYTF. CDR3 bases: TGTGCCAGCCGGGACAGGGTGGGGGACTATGGCTACACCTTC.

V gene TRBV7-6 combines with J gene TRBJ1-5; D remains unclear. V was shortened by 1 base and J by 4 bases, with 11 bases between the two germline ends. Germline V gene sequence: CDR1 SGHVS, CDR2 FNYEAQ. The CDR3 is 15 residues long. The CDR3 DNA follows: TGTGCCAGCAGCTTAGACGGGATAGGTAATCAGCCCCAGCATTTT. Its protein is CASSLDGIGNQPQHF.

This clone showed up just a few times. The DNA for the CDR3 is TGCAGCGTCGCGACCGTAGGTGGGGCGAAGAAAAGGGGCTACACCTTC. Protein product: CSVATVGGAKKRGYTF. V and J are TRBV29-1 and TRBJ1-2, with a tentative D call TRBD1 (5 bases). Germline values: CDR1 SQVTM, CDR2 ANQGSEA. Trimming removed 6 bases from V and 8 bases from J, with 28 bases in between. The CDR3 covers 16 residues. The whole variable domain, remainder taken from reference TRBV29-1 and TRBJ1-2, is SAVISQKPSRDICQRGTSLTIQCQVDSQVTMMFWYRQQPGQSLTLIATANQGSEATYESGFVIDKFPISRPNLTFSTLTVSNMSPEDSSIYLCSVATVGGAKKRGYTFGSGTRLTVV.